What follows describes a single T cell receptor beta chain. These data originate in a study of blood T cell repertoires in COVID-19. Study details: Material from acute and convalescent COVID-19 was sourced from the United States, Italy and Spain. Sources were T cells, B-cell-depleted T cells, or PBMCs; the material itself was cDNA or gDNA.

The V and J ends lost 6 bases and 5 bases, in that order; junction bases with no gene match: 8. The CDR3 loop spans 15 amino acids. Germline lookup yields CDR1 SNHLY and CDR2 FYNNEI. Authors' methods: Scientists estimated how many nucleated cells there were by amplifying reference gene primers. Sequencing was performed with immunoSEQ multiplex PCR; in TCRdb, only in-frame clones are kept and a portion is missing. V, J and clone size derive from that table, while D and trimming were established from the DNA sequence. This table has around 120,000 clones, roughly 69% appearing once. The rearrangement links TRBV2 to TRBJ2-7; 12 positions match TRBD2. Source material: peripheral blood. The receptor was isolated from a woman between 65 and 79 years old with acute or convalescent COVID-19. CDR3 bases: TGTGCCAGCAGGGGGGGGACTAGCGGGTTCAACGAGCAGTACTTC. It specifies CASRGGTSGFNEQYF.